This TCR beta chain derives from a study of blood T cell repertoires in COVID-19. Overall study: Sample material is recorded as cDNA or gDNA derived from T cells, B-cell-depleted T cells, or PBMCs.

Repertoires were generated with immunoSEQ multiplex PCR, while TCRdb's copy carries only in-frame clones and drops some. Of tens of thousands of clones listed, nearly 90% are singletons. The germline V gene has CDR1 MNHEY and CDR2 SVGAGI. The CDR3 totals 15 residues. The V and J ends lost 6 bases and 2 bases respectively, with 17 bases between them. The clonotype comes from a middle-aged man with active COVID-19. Sequenced material: peripheral blood. The chain recombines TRBV6-5 with TRBJ2-7; D call uncertain. The CDR3 nucleotides are TGTGCCAGCAGGTCCCGCACCAGGTCTACCTACGAGCAGTACTTC. Translating it yields CASRSRTRSTYEQYF.